This note documents a single T cell receptor (beta chain) sequence. Its antigen is not known. The PCR used 60 Vbeta and 13 Jbeta primers. This table comes from immunoSEQ multiplex PCR, and its TCRdb copy is limited to in-frame clones, with some not included. Here the sample spans roughly 70,000 clones, approximately 70% being singletons. The data derive from a study of cytomegalovirus exposure and HLA in healthy donors. Study-level points and caveats: In vitro experiments confirmed that three CMV-associated chains were specific for CMV antigens. Among CMV-associated TCR beta chains, most appeared HLA-restricted in a later analysis. Reported results showed that the classifier diagnosed cytomegalovirus status with high specificity and sensitivity.

The germline gives CDR1 LNHNV, CDR2 YYDKDF (reference sequence). CDR3 length: 15 amino acids. V lost 3 bases and J lost 4; bases outside the gene matches: 3. The sequenced sample was PBMCs. The receptor comes from a male donor in good health and CMV-seropositive. The chain is built from TRBV15 and TRBJ2-6; 7 bases match TRBD1. CDR3 residues: CATSSTGDGANVLTF. The CDR3 coding sequence is TGTGCCACCAGCAGCACAGGGGACGGGGCCAACGTCCTGACTTTC.